This TCR beta chain was recovered during a study of blood T cell repertoires in COVID-19. With V trimmed by 6 bases and J by 5 bases, 15 bases remained unmatched. CDR3 length: 15 residues. Germline V CDR1 and CDR2: SQVTM, ANQGSEA. Clones were read by immunoSEQ multiplex PCR, and TCRdb kept only the in-frame ones, dropping some. Among 250,000 to 350,000 clones, approximately 91% were seen once, and the ten largest hold around 12%. This receptor was identified in a woman aged 60 to 75 with acute or convalescent COVID-19. The chain links TRBV29-1 to TRBJ2-5; TRBD1 matches 7 bases. Sequencing was done on a sample of peripheral blood. CDR3 protein: CSVLVRGQREETQYF. DNA for the CDR3: TGCAGCGTATTAGTCCGGGGACAGCGCGAGGAGACCCAGTACTTC.